A single sample is the source of the 22 T cell receptor beta chains below, sequenced in a study of cytomegalovirus exposure and HLA in healthy donors. Sequenced by immunoSEQ multiplex PCR; TCRdb stores in-frame clones only, minus some. In the table there are under 200,000 clones, around four fifths of which are singletons. Sequencing used PBMCs. The receptors originated from a man aged 18-30 years in good health and CMV-seropositive.

This clone was observed a single time. This sequence joins TRBV6-1 and TRBJ1-2; D remains unclear. The V and J ends lost 5 bases and 8 bases respectively, with 12 bases between them. The length of the CDR3 is 12 residues. Germline assignment: CDR1 MNHNS and CDR2 SASEGT. CDR3 in DNA: TGTGCCAGCAGTTCGGGAACCTGGGGCTACACCTTC. This codes for CASSSGTWGYTF.

The chain is built from TRBV29-1 and TRBJ1-3; 7 bases align to TRBD1. This CDR3 comprises 16 residues. Germline V gives CDR1 SQVTM, CDR2 ANQGSEA. V shed 2 bases, J shed 1 base, and the junction held 8 bases outside the gene matches. The CDR3 DNA reads as TGCAGCGTTGAACACGGAACAGGGGCATCTGGAAACACCATATATTTT. It codes for CSVEHGTGASGNTIYF.

J is TRBJ2-1 and V is TRBV2; weak D call: TRBD1 (5 bases). The CDR3 consists of 14 residues. Per the germline V gene, CDR1 is SNHLY and CDR2 is FYNNEI. V was trimmed by 2 bases and J by 4 bases, leaving 9 bases between them. CDR3 sequence (DNA): TGTGCCAGCAGTGAAAGTAACAGGTACAATGAGCAGTTCTTC. Residues: CASSESNRYNEQFF.

This clone showed up just once. V usage is TRBV29-1 and J usage is TRBJ2-5; 12 bases map to TRBD1. Per the germline V gene, CDR1 is SQVTM and CDR2 is ANQGSEA. Trimming at V came to 7 bases and at J to 4 bases, leaving 4 bases not matched to a gene. The CDR3 loop spans 13 amino acids. The CDR3 DNA follows: TGCAGCGCCGGGACAGGGGGCACAGAGACCCAGTACTTC. Its protein product is CSAGTGGTETQYF.

In its sample, this clone was seen once. This rearrangement joins TRBV30 to TRBJ2-5; the D gene is possibly TRBD1 (6 bases). This CDR3 contains 16 residues. V was cut by 2 bases and J by 2 bases, with 18 bases left in between. Looked up from germline, CDR1 is GTSNPN and CDR2 is SVGIG (reference sequence). The CDR3 nucleotides are TGTGCCTGGAGTTCCGTGGGCAGGGGTCAGCAAGAGACCCAGTACTTC. This sequence encodes CAWSSVGRGQQETQYF.

The chain's CDR3 is CAWSANRRTQNTEAFF. The CDR3 coding sequence is TGTGCCTGGAGTGCGAATAGAAGGACACAGAACACTGAAGCTTTCTTT. The chain is built from TRBV30 and TRBJ1-1; TRBD1 might be the D (5 bases). V lost 1 base to trimming and J lost 1 base, with 16 bases between them. Germline V gene sequence: CDR1 GTSNPN, CDR2 SVGIG (reference sequence). The CDR3 consists of 16 residues.

V and J are TRBV9 and TRBJ2-2; TRBD2 agrees at 9 bases. The germline CDR1 and CDR2 sequences are SGDLS and YYNGEE. After removal of 4 bases from V and 1 base from J, the junction contained 8 bases not matched to a gene. The CDR3 contains 17 residues. The CDR3 region is CASSRASGALNTGELFF. The DNA of the CDR3 is TGTGCCAGCAGCCGGGCTAGCGGGGCGTTGAACACCGGGGAGCTGTTTTTT. Full variable domain (remainder filled in from reference TRBV9 and TRBJ2-2): DSGVTQTPKHLITATGQRVTLRCSPRSGDLSVYWYQQSLDQGLQFLIQYYNGEERAKGNILERFSAQQFPDLHSELNLSSLELGDSALYFCASSRASGALNTGELFFGEGSRLTVL.

The chain has TRBV2 and TRBJ1-1; a possible D gene is TRBD1 (6 bases). The CDR3 is 14 residues long. V lost 5 bases, J lost 1 base, and 11 bases lay in between. Germline CDR1 is SNHLY and CDR2 is FYNNEI. DNA of the CDR3: TGTGCCAGCAGTAGGACAGAAACGAACACTGAAGCTTTCTTT. Amino acid sequence: CASSRTETNTEAFF.

This sequence joins TRBV7-3 and TRBJ2-1, with 9 bases identical to TRBD2. Germline V gene sequence: CDR1 SGHTA, CDR2 FQGTGA. V lost 1 base to trimming and J lost 0 bases; unmatched junction nucleotides: 4. This CDR3 has 17 residues. CDR3 in DNA: TGTGCCAGCAGCTTAAGAATGACTAGCGGCTCCTACAATGAGCAGTTCTTC. Its translation is CASSLRMTSGSYNEQFF.

The V and J genes are TRBV7-2 and TRBJ2-7; unclear D gene. Trimming pared 2 bases from V and 0 bases from J, leaving 14 bases between. CDR1 and CDR2 (germline): SGHTA, FQGNSA. The CDR3 runs 16 residues. The CDR3 protein is CASSLISAEVSYEQYF. In nucleotides, the CDR3 is TGTGCCAGCAGCTTAATCTCCGCCGAGGTCTCCTACGAGCAGTACTTC.

The chain recombines TRBV27 with TRBJ2-1, with no clear D. Germline V gene sequence: CDR1 MNHEY, CDR2 SMNVEV (reference sequence). V was clipped by 3 bases and J by 1 base, with 7 bases between them. The CDR3 contains 14 residues. In DNA form, the CDR3 reads TGTGCCAGCAGTTTCTCTACGTCCTACAATGAGCAGTTCTTC. Translated: CASSFSTSYNEQFF.

CDR3 sequence: CASSRGQKTQETQYF. CDR3 in DNA: TGTGCCAGCAGCCGCGGACAGAAGACCCAAGAGACCCAGTACTTC. This chain connects TRBV6-5 to TRBJ2-5, with D maybe TRBD1 (6 bases). V dropped 6 bases and J dropped 1 base, with 15 bases sitting between them. The CDR3 spans 15 residues. Germline V gene lookup returns CDR1 MNHEY and CDR2 SVGAGI.

This sequence joins TRBV28 and TRBJ2-7, with TRBD2 as a possible D gene (6 bases). V shed 3 bases and J shed 0 bases, with 15 bases lying between them. CDR1 and CDR2 (germline): MDHEN, SYDVKM. This CDR3 has 16 residues. CDR3 sequence (DNA): TGTGCCAGCAGTTTCCATTGGAGGGAGCGCTCCTACGAGCAGTACTTC. It codes for CASSFHWRERSYEQYF.

The rearrangement links TRBV6-5 to TRBJ1-2; D perhaps matches TRBD1 (5 bases). Germline V gene lookup returns CDR1 MNHEY and CDR2 SVGAGI. V was trimmed by 7 bases and J by 1 base, leaving 7 bases between them. The CDR3 extends over 12 amino acids. CDR3 nucleotides: TGTGCCAGCACCGGGGGTAACTATGGCTACACCTTC. Its protein is CASTGGNYGYTF.

The chain combines TRBV6-4 with TRBJ2-2; D is unresolved. Germline CDR1 MRHNA, CDR2 SNTAGT. This CDR3 has 13 amino acids. With 6 bases removed from V and 1 base from J, the gap between germline ends came to 6 bases. The CDR3 loop is CASRAGNTGELFF. The CDR3 region has the DNA TGTGCCAGCAGGGCAGGGAACACCGGGGAGCTGTTTTTT.

In this sample, this clone turned up a few times. The V call is TRBV29-1, the J call TRBJ1-2, with D hard to call. The germline V and J ends were trimmed by 4 bases and 4 bases, with 10 bases remaining between them. CDR3 size: 12 residues. Germline V gene data show CDR1 as SQVTM and CDR2 as ANQGSEA. The DNA of the CDR3 is TGCAGCGTTGGGGAAGGGAGCTATGGCTACACCTTC. Translated: CSVGEGSYGYTF.

The chain combines TRBV2 with TRBJ1-1; the D gene is possibly TRBD1 (6 bases). The CDR3 spans 14 residues. Germline-derived CDR1 and CDR2 are SNHLY and FYNNEI. V lost 6 bases to trimming and J lost 0 bases, with 11 bases between them. The CDR3 here is CASRNRVLNTEAFF. CDR3 nucleotides: TGTGCCAGCAGGAACAGGGTGTTGAACACTGAAGCTTTCTTT.

The CDR3 coding sequence is TGTGCCAGCAGGACCCCAGGGGATGGACAGCCCCAGCATTTT. Translated, it gives CASRTPGDGQPQHF. This sequence joins TRBV28 and TRBJ1-5; D may be TRBD1 (6 bases). Deletions cut 6 bases from V and 7 bases from J, with 16 bases between. The CDR3 runs 14 residues. In germline, CDR1 is MDHEN, CDR2 SYDVKM.

The chain employs TRBV27 and TRBJ2-7; 7 bases agree with TRBD1. This CDR3 region has 15 residues. The V segment lost 4 bases and the J segment 7 bases; nucleotides outside the gene matches: 13. The germline V gene encodes CDR1 MNHEY and CDR2 SMNVEV (reference sequence). CDR3 nucleotides: TGTGCCAGCAGTTGGGGGACAGCACCTCCAGGGGAGCAGTACTTC. Translation gives CASSWGTAPPGEQYF.

The V and J genes are TRBV28 and TRBJ1-2; D unresolved. The CDR3 totals 14 residues. CDR1 is MDHEN, CDR2 SYDVKM, per germline. With 5 bases removed from V and 6 bases from J, the gap between germline ends came to 16 bases. This chain's CDR3 is CASSALLREDGYTF. In DNA form, the CDR3 reads TGTGCCAGCAGTGCCCTTTTGAGGGAAGATGGCTACACCTTC.

The chain combines TRBV7-2 with TRBJ2-7; 7 nucleotides line up with TRBD1. Per the germline V gene, CDR1 is SGHTA and CDR2 is FQGNSA. The ends lost 5 bases at V and 2 bases at J; junction bases unmatched: 6. CDR3 size: 14 residues. In nucleotides, the CDR3 is TGTGCCAGCAGCCTACGACAGGGCCCCTACGAGCAGTACTTC. Encoded protein: CASSLRQGPYEQYF.

The chain carries TRBV5-1 and TRBJ1-1, with 8 bases lining up with TRBD1. Germline values: CDR1 SGHRS, CDR2 YFSETQ. This CDR3 has 13 amino acids. Germline trimming cut 3 bases from V and 3 bases from J; bases unmatched to any gene: 1. This CDR3 is CASSWDRHTEAFF. CDR3 in DNA: TGCGCCAGCAGCTGGGACAGGCACACTGAAGCTTTCTTT.